This T cell receptor (beta chain) was sequenced during a study of blood T cell repertoires in COVID-19 (dated by TCRdb to the early 2020s). For the study in its entirety: Samples covering the acute and convalescent phases of COVID-19 were provided by collaborators in the United States, Italy and Spain. The prospective study material was composed of cDNA or gDNA derived from T cells, B-cell-depleted T cells, or PBMCs. Subjects who had been exposed to COVID-19, were actively infected with it, or had recovered from it provided the deeply sampled blood TCRbeta repertoires that made up the dataset. The repertoires were made available in a free public database intended to serve as a resource for research on the immune response to SARS-CoV-2. Samples came from the ongoing ImmuneRACE study (first 160 participants) plus 1,254 subjects from 6 global collaborators. Sample metadata almost always included a de-identified subject ID, COVID-19 status, age in years and sex. Where available, HLA class I and class II types were obtained from metadata supplied by the sample provider rather than from assay-based typing. Findings and caveats that apply to the study as a whole: How much clinical and demographic metadata was included differed by source and by participant, and the metadata was provided uncurated.

A note on this clone: This receptor's antigen is unknown. There are no base qualities to consult, and no much larger clone falls within one base.

Collaborating institutions collected whole blood in K2EDTA tubes following their own protocols. Collaborator samples were shipped for TCRbeta analysis as frozen whole blood, isolated PBMCs, or DNA extracted from either sample type. A distance of 11 bases separates the germline ends of V and J, which lose 3 bases and 3 bases respectively. Sequences SGHTA (CDR1) and FQGNSA (CDR2) are obtained from the germline V gene. The CDR3 numbers 14 residues from cysteine through phenylalanine. Only the CDR3 region is kept as DNA, spanning 42 bases read in frame from base 1. The immunoSEQ Assay, a bias-controlled multiplex PCR, was used to amplify TCRbeta CDR3 regions from genomic DNA. The authors' analysis ran thus. Within the assay, amplification of reference gene primers was used to estimate how many nucleated cells each sample contained. To quantify the absolute abundance of each unique TCRbeta CDR3 rearrangement, sequence reads were collapsed and filtered. For each sample, productive Simpson clonality was calculated as the square root of Simpson's diversity index across productive rearrangements. Sourced from immuneACCESS, this table was stored by TCRdb with only in-frame sequences that have V and J called. A share of the clones is absent; for the studies checked, an unresolved V gene accounts for under half, and the remainder has no known explanation. For V, J and clone size, that table is used; D and trimming come from the DNA. This sample has under 250,000 clones in its table, and roughly 90% of those were observed once. Together, the top ten hold 6.2% of the sample.

The receptor was isolated from a man between 60 and 70 years old with acute or convalescent COVID-19. The source material was peripheral blood. The chain uses TRBV7-2 and TRBJ1-2; the D gene is perhaps TRBD1, from 5 matching bases. The CDR3 sequence is CASSLAGRDYGYTF. Read as DNA, the sequence is TGTGCCAGCAGCTTGGCAGGGCGAGACTATGGCTACACCTTC.